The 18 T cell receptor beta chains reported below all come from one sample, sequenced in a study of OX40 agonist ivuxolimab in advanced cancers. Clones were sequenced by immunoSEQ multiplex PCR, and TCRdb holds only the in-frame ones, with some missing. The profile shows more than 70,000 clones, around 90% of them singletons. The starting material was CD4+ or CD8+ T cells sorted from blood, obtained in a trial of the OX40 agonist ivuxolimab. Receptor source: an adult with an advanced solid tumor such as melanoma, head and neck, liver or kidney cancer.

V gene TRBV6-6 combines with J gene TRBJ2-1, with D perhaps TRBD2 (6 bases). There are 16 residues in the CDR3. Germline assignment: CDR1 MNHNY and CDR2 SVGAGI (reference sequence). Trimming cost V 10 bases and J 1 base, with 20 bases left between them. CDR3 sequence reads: CATRSSVATSYNEQFF. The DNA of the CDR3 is TGTGCCACCCGGTCTAGCGTAGCGACTTCCTACAATGAGCAGTTCTTC.

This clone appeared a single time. This CDR3 reads CASSYGPGTNTGELFF. In DNA form, the CDR3 reads TGTGCCAGCAGCTACGGTCCGGGCACGAACACCGGGGAGCTGTTTTTT. The chain combines TRBV7-3 with TRBJ2-2, with unresolved D. V lost 4 bases and J lost 0, with 12 bases in between. From germline, CDR1 is SGHTA and CDR2 FQGTGA. The CDR3 is made up of 16 amino acids.

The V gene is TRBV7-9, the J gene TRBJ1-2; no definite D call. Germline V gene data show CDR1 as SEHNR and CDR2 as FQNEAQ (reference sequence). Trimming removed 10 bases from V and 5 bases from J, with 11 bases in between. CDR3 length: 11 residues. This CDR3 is CAIPYRYGYTF. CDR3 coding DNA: TGTGCCATACCCTACAGATATGGCTACACCTTC.

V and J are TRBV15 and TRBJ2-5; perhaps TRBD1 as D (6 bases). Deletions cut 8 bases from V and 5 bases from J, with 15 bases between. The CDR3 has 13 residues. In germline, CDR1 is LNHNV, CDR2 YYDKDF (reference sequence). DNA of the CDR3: TGTGCCACCCGAATACAGGGCAGGGAGACCCAGTACTTC. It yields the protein CATRIQGRETQYF.

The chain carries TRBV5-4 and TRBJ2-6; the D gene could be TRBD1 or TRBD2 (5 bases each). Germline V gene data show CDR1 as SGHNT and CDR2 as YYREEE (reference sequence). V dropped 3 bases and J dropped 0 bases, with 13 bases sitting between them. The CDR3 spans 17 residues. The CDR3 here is CASSSASGPSGANVLTF. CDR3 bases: TGTGCCAGCAGCTCTGCTTCGGGGCCCTCTGGGGCCAACGTCCTGACTTTC.

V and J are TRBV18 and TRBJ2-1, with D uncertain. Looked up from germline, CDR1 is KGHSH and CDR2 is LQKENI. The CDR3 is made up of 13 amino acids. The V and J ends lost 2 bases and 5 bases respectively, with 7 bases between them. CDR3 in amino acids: CASSPVLDNEQFF. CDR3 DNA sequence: TGTGCCAGCTCACCAGTATTAGACAATGAGCAGTTCTTC.

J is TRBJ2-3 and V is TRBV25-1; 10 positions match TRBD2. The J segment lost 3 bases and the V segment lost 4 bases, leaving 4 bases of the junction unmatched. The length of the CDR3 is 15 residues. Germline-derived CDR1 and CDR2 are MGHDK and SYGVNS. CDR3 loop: CASSAFSGRTDTQYF. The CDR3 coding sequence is TGTGCCAGCAGTGCCTTTAGCGGGAGGACAGATACGCAGTATTTT. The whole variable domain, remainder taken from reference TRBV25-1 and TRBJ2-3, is EADIYQTPRYLVIGTGKKITLECSQTMGHDKMYWYQQDPGMELHLIHYSYGVNSTEKGDLSSESTVSRIRTEHFPLTLESARPSHTSQYLCASSAFSGRTDTQYFGPGTRLTVL.

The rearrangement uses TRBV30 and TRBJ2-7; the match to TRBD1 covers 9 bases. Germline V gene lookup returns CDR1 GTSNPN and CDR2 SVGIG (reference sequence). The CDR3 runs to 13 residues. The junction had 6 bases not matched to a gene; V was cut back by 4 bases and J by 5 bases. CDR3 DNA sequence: TGTGCCTGGACTAGGGACAGGGTCCACGAGCAGTACTTC. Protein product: CAWTRDRVHEQYF.

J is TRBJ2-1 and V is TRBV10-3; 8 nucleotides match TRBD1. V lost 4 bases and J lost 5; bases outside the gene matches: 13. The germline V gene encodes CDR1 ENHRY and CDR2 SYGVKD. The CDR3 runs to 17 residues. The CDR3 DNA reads TGTGCCATCAGTGCTACCGCCGGACAGGGTGTCCACAATGAGCAGTTCTTC. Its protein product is CAISATAGQGVHNEQFF.

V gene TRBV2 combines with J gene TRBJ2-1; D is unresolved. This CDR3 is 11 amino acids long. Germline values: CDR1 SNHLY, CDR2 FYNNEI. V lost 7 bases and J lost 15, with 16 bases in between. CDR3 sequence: CASTGQTHSFF. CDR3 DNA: TGTGCCAGCACTGGGCAGACTCACTCGTTCTTC.

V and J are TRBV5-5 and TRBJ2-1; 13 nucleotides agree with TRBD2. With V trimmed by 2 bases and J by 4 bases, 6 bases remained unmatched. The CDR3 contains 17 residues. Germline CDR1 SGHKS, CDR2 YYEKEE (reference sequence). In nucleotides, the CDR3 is TGTGCCAGCAGCTTAAGGACTAGCGGGGGTATTTACAATGAGCAGTTCTTC. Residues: CASSLRTSGGIYNEQFF. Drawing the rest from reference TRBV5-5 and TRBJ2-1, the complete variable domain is DAGVTQSPTHLIKTRGQQVTLRCSPISGHKSVSWYQQVLGQGPQFIFQYYEKEERGRGNFPDRFSARQFPNYSSELNVNALLLGDSALYLCASSLRTSGGIYNEQFFGPGTRLTVL.

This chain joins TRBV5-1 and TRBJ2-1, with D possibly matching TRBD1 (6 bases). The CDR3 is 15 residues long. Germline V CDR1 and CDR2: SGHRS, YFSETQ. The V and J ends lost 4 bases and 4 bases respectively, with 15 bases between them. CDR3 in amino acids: CASSQTGYQYNEQFF. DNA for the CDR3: TGCGCCAGCAGCCAAACAGGGTACCAGTACAATGAGCAGTTCTTC. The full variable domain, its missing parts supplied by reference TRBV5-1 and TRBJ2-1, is KAGVTQTPRYLIKTRGQQVTLSCSPISGHRSVSWYQQTPGQGLQFLFEYFSETQRNKGNFPGRFSGRQFSNSRSEMNVSTLELGDSALYLCASSQTGYQYNEQFFGPGTRLTVL.

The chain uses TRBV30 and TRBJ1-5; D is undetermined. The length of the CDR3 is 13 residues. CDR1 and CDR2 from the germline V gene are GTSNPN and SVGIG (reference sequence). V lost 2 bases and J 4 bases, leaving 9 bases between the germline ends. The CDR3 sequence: CAWSSSGNQPQHF. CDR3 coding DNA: TGTGCCTGGAGTTCTAGCGGGAATCAGCCCCAGCATTTT.

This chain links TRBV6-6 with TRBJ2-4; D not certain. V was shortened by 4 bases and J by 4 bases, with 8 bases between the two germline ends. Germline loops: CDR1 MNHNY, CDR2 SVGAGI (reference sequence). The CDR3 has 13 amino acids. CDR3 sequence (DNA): TGTGCCAGCAGTTGGATGGAAAAAAACATTCAGTACTTC. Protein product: CASSWMEKNIQYF.

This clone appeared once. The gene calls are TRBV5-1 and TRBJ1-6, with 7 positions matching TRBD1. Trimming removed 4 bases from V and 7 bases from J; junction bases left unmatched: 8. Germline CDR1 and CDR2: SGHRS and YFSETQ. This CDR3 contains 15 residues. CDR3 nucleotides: TGCGCCAGCAGCCTAGGACAGGCGGGGAATTCACCCCTCCACTTT. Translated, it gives CASSLGQAGNSPLHF.

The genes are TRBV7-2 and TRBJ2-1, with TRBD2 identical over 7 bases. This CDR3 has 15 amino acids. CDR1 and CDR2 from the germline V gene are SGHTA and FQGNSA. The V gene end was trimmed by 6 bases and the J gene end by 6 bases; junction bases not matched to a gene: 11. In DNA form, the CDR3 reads TGTGCCAGCAGTCGGGCTGGCGGGAGTCCCAATGAGCAGTTCTTC. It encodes CASSRAGGSPNEQFF.

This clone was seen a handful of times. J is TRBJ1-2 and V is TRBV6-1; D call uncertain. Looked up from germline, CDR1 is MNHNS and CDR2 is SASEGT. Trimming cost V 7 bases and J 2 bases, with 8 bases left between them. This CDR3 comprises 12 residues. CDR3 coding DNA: TGTGCCAGCATGGACGGGAACTATGGCTACACCTTC. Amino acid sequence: CASMDGNYGYTF.

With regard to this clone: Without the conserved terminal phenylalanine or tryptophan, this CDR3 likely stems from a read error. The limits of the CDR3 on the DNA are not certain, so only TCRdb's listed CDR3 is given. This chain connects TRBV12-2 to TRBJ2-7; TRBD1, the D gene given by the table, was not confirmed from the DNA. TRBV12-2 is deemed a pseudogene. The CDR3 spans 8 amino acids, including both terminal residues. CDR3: CASRMTGI.